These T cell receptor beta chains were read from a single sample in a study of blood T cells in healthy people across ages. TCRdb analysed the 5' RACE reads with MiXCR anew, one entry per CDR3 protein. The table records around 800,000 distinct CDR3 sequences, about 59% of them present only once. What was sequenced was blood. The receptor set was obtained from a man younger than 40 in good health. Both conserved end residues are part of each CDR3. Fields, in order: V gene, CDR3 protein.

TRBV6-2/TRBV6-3 CASSAYNSGYNEQFF
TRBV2 CASPSGVQETQYF
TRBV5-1 CASSLGTLGNEQFF
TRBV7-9 CASSQISYEQYF
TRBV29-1 CSAGWDGQFF
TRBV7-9 CASSSRQGKPKNIQYF
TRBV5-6 CASSARLAFATDTQYF
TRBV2 CASSEPGQGTKNIQYF
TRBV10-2 CASVGTANTGEPFF
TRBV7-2 CASTRSFYEQYF
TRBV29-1 CSVEEPAGGRGETQYF
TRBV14 CASTRDWASEQYF
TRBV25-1 CASSRGRRQYF
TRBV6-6 CASGYSYREVGYTF
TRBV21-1 CASSKGLAGGAYNEQFF
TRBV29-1 CSVGEGLGNSPLHF
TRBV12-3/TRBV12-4 CASSTRGLAGVGVGQFF